The clone carrying this TCR beta chain was seen only a few times. The table came from immunoSEQ multiplex PCR; TCRdb's copy has only in-frame clones and leaves some out. Of roughly 430,000 clones in the sample, 70% to 90% were seen once. The data are from a study of blood T cell repertoires in COVID-19. Study members were between roughly 18 and 89 years old and lived in about two dozen US regions. Those designated as exposed participants met a COVID-19 case within 2 weeks before study entry. CDR1 and CDR2 from the germline V gene are SGHDT and YYEEEE. The trim removed 4 bases at V and 3 bases at J, leaving 7 bases unmatched. This CDR3 comprises 16 residues.

This chain uses TRBV5-6 with TRBJ1-5; 10 bases fit TRBD1. The sequenced sample was PBMCs or T cells enriched from blood (not recorded which). The TCR sequence derives from a young woman who had been exposed to COVID-19. CDR3 protein: CASSPWTGGSNQPQHF. In DNA, the CDR3 is TGTGCCAGCAGCCCCTGGACAGGGGGTTCCAATCAGCCCCAGCATTTT.